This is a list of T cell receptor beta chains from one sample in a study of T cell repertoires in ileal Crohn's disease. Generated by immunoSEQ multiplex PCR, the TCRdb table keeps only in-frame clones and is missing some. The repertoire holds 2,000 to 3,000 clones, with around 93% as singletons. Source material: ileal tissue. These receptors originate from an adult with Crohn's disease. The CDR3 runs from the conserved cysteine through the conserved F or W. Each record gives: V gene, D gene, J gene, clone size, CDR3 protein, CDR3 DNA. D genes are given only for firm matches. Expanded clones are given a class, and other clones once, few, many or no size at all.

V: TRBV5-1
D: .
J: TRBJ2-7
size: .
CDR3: CASSFGQSYEQYF
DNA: TGCGCCAGCAGCTTTGGGCAGTCCTACGAGCAGTACTTC

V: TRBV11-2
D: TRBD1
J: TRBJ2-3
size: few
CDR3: CASSGYTGGTSEDTQYF
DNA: TGTGCCAGCAGCGGATATACAGGGGGGACATCTGAAGATACGCAGTATTTT

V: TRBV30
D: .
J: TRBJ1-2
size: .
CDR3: CAWFGGYYGYTF
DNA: TGTGCCTGGTTTGGGGGGTATTATGGCTACACCTTC

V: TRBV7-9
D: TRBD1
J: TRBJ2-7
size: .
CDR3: CASSWSSGQGNYEQYF
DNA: TGTGCCAGCAGCTGGAGCTCGGGACAGGGAAACTACGAGCAGTACTTC

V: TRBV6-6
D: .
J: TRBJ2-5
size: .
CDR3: CASSYSEVGETQYF
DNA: TGTGCCAGCAGTTACTCGGAAGTGGGAGAGACCCAGTACTTC

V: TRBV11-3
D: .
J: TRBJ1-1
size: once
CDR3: CASSLGIQAFF
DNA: TGTGCCAGCAGCTTAGGAATCCAAGCTTTCTTT

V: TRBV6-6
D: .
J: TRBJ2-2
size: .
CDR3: CASSGRENTGELFF
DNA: TGTGCCAGCAGTGGCAGAGAGAACACCGGGGAGCTGTTTTTT

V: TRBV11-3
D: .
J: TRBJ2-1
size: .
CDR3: CASSLGQINEQFF
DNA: TGTGCCAGCAGCTTAGGGCAGATCAATGAGCAGTTCTTC

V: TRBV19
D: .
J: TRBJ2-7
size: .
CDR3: CASSMTHYYEQYF
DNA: TGTGCCAGTAGTATGACCCATTACTACGAGCAGTACTTC

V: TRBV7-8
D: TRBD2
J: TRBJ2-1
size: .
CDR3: CASSLMRAGAYNEQFF
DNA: TGTGCCAGCAGCTTAATGCGAGCGGGGGCTTACAATGAGCAGTTCTTC

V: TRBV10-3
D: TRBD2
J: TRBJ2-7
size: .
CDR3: CAIRTPKRESNEQYF
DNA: TGTGCCATCAGGACCCCCAAGCGGGAGTCTAACGAGCAGTACTTC

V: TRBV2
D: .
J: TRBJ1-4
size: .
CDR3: CAISAGRGLDEKLFF
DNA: TGTGCCATCTCGGCTGGCAGGGGACTGGATGAAAAACTGTTTTTT

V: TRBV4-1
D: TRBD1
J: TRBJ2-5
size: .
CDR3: CASSLNQGTDQETQYF
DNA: TGCGCCAGCAGCCTGAATCAGGGGACAGACCAAGAGACCCAGTACTTC

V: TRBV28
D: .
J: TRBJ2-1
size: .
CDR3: CASGSAYNEQFF
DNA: TGTGCCAGCGGTTCAGCCTACAATGAGCAGTTCTTC

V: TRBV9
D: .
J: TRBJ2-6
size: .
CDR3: CASSPRLTSGANVLTF
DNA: TGTGCCAGCAGCCCAAGACTCACTTCTGGGGCCAACGTCCTGACTTTC

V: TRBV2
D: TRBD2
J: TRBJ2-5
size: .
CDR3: CASTRTSGIETQYF
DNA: TGTGCCAGCACCAGGACTAGCGGTATAGAGACCCAGTACTTC

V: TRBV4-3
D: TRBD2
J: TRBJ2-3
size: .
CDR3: CASSQGLAGEGDTQYF
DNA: TGCGCCAGCAGCCAAGGCCTAGCGGGAGAGGGAGATACGCAGTATTTT

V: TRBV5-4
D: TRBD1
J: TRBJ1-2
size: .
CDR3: CASSLDRGHGYTF
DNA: TGTGCCAGCAGCCTCGACAGGGGGCATGGCTACACCTTC

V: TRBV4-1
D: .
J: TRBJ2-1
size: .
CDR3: CASSQGSGLGNEQFF
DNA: TGCGCCAGCAGCCAAGGAAGCGGGTTGGGCAATGAGCAGTTCTTC

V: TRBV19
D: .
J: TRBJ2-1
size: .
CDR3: CASSMWGLADSYNEQFF
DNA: TGTGCCAGTAGTATGTGGGGGCTAGCGGACTCCTACAATGAGCAGTTCTTC

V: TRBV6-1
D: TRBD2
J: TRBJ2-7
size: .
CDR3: CASSEAGLAEPYEQYF
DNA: TGTGCCAGCAGTGAGGCCGGACTAGCGGAGCCCTACGAGCAGTACTTC

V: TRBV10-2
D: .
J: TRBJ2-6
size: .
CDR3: CASSDITGANVLTF
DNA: TGCGCCAGCAGTGATATTACTGGGGCCAACGTCCTGACTTTC

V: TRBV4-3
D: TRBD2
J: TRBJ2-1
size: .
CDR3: CASSHLGSSGNNEQFF
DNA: TGCGCCAGCAGCCATTTGGGTTCTAGCGGTAACAATGAGCAGTTCTTC

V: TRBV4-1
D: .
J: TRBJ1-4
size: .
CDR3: CASSPGTPRDYEKLFF
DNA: TGCGCCAGCAGCCCCGGGACACCCCGGGACTATGAAAAACTGTTTTTT